Following are 8 T cell receptor beta chains from one sample sequenced in a study of T cell responses to AZD1222 COVID-19 vaccine. Libraries were prepared by immunoSEQ multiplex PCR; TCRdb keeps only in-frame clonotypes and omits some of them. This sample yields around 180,000 clones, of which more than 75% are seen a single time; approximately 2.7% belongs to the top ten. The sequences come from peripheral blood, collected on day 0 of MenACWY control vaccination. All receptors derive from an adult in good health.

The chain links TRBV5-8 to TRBJ1-5, with TRBD1 as a possible D gene (6 bases). Germline lookup yields CDR1 SGHTS and CDR2 YDEGEE. This CDR3 is 14 amino acids long. Trimming left V 7 bases short and J 5 bases short, with 16 bases between. DNA for the CDR3: TGTGCCAGCGAGCCTAGGGGGTTTCATCAGCCCCAGCATTTT. It is translated as CASEPRGFHQPQHF.

The chain joins TRBV7-2 to TRBJ1-1; the D is unclear. The CDR3 totals 12 residues. Trimming removed 2 bases at V and 6 bases at J, with 7 bases between. Germline lookup yields CDR1 SGHTA and CDR2 FQGNSA. The CDR3, as DNA: TGTGCCAGCAGCTTATGGACGGCTGAAGCTTTCTTT. Translating it yields CASSLWTAEAFF. The whole variable domain, remainder taken from reference TRBV7-2 and TRBJ1-1, is GAGVSQSPSNKVTEKGKDVELRCDPISGHTALYWYRQSLGQGLEFLIYFQGNSAPDKSGLPSDRFSAERTGGSVSTLTIQRTQQEDSAVYLCASSLWTAEAFFGQGTRLTVV.

This chain uses TRBV6-5 with TRBJ2-7; TRBD2 might be the D (6 bases). This CDR3 is built from 14 residues. The germline gives CDR1 MNHEY, CDR2 SVGAGI. V was pared by 6 bases and J by 0 bases, with 12 bases between. In DNA form, the CDR3 reads TGTGCCAGCAGATTCAATAGCGGCTCCTACGAGCAGTACTTC. Translation gives CASRFNSGSYEQYF.

The J gene is TRBJ1-2, the V gene TRBV7-9; D is uncertain. The germline V and J ends were trimmed by 0 bases and 4 bases, with 6 bases remaining between them. This CDR3 spans 13 amino acids. CDR1 is SEHNR, CDR2 FQNEAQ, per germline (reference sequence). The CDR3 spells CASSLATAYGYTF. The CDR3 bases are TGTGCCAGCAGCTTAGCGACCGCCTATGGCTACACCTTC.

The V gene is TRBV27, the J gene TRBJ2-7; 11 bases fit TRBD2. CDR3 size: 16 residues. The trim removed 4 bases at V and 2 bases at J, leaving 7 bases unmatched. Per the germline V gene, CDR1 is MNHEY and CDR2 is SMNVEV (reference sequence). This CDR3 reads CASSSDRGLAAYEQYF. The CDR3 nucleotides are TGTGCCAGCAGTTCCGATAGGGGACTAGCGGCCTACGAGCAGTACTTC.

V usage is TRBV30 and J usage is TRBJ1-2, with D possibly TRBD1 on 5 matching bases. Germline V gene sequence: CDR1 GTSNPN, CDR2 SVGIG (reference sequence). V was clipped by 2 bases and J by 4 bases, with 11 bases between them. The CDR3 runs to 13 residues. CDR3 sequence reads: CAWSPSGIYGYTF. The CDR3 region has the DNA TGTGCCTGGAGTCCGTCAGGGATCTATGGCTACACCTTC.

This clone was seen a few times. The chain uses TRBV7-2 and TRBJ1-2; D call uncertain. Deletions cut 4 bases from V and 5 bases from J, with 11 bases between. The CDR3 totals 13 residues. CDR1 and CDR2 from the germline V gene are SGHTA and FQGNSA. The CDR3 spells CASSSQRTYGYTF. CDR3 sequence (DNA): TGTGCCAGCAGCTCACAGAGAACTTATGGCTACACCTTC.

The gene calls are TRBV30 and TRBJ1-1; no reliable D call. The CDR3 is 15 residues long. V was pared by 2 bases and J by 0 bases, with 13 bases between. Germline-derived CDR1 and CDR2 are GTSNPN and SVGIG (reference sequence). For the CDR3, the DNA is TGTGCCTGGAGTAGGCGGGTGGGGTTGAACACTGAAGCTTTCTTT. Its translation: CAWSRRVGLNTEAFF.